The present TCR beta chain was sequenced within a study of blood T cell repertoires in COVID-19. About the research overall: Samples representing acute and convalescent COVID-19 were sourced from the United States, Italy and Spain. Sources were T cells, B-cell-depleted T cells, or PBMCs; the material itself was cDNA or gDNA.

In the authors' workflow: By means of reference gene primer amplification, nucleated cell counts were estimated. Only in-frame clones appear in the TCRdb table, and some are missing; sequencing was by immunoSEQ multiplex PCR. Clone size and the V and J calls come from that table; the DNA yielded D and trimming. This table has fewer than 250,000 clones, roughly 80% appearing once. The material sequenced was peripheral blood. The clonotype was recovered from a woman aged 50 to 60 with acute or convalescent COVID-19.

This chain's CDR3 is CASSTRAAGFGNEKLFF. CDR3 nucleotides: TGTGCCAGCAGCACACGGGCCGCGGGATTTGGTAATGAAAAACTGTTTTTT. The chain combines TRBV11-2 with TRBJ1-4; D is uncertain. Deletions cut 5 bases from V and 4 bases from J, with 20 bases between. The CDR3 runs to 17 residues. The germline V gene encodes CDR1 SGHAT and CDR2 FQNNGV.